The sequence of this T cell receptor (beta chain) was determined in a study of shared clonotypes between healthy human individuals. At the deep level, the assay was run. Template for every sorted-subset replicate PCR totaled about 200 ng DNA, roughly 30,000 T cell genomes. The data were produced by immunoSEQ multiplex PCR, yet TCRdb's version contains in-frame clones alone and is incomplete. The sample includes approximately 640,000 clones, approximately 75% seen only once; the top ten take about 1.8%. CDR1 is SGHAT and CDR2 is FQNNGV in the germline V gene. Trimming shortened V by 6 bases and J by 6 bases, and 15 bases separated the two germline ends. The CDR3 contains 13 residues.

This chain connects TRBV11-2 to TRBJ2-7, with D possibly being TRBD1 (6 bases). This TCR was sampled from a woman in her 30s in good health. The sequenced sample consisted of memory CD4+ T cells sorted from blood. Subset denoted: CD45RA-negative fraction. The CDR3 sequence: CASRSQGLREQYF. The CDR3 region has the DNA TGTGCCAGCAGATCTCAGGGGTTGCGCGAGCAGTACTTC. Full variable domain (missing parts from reference TRBV11-2 and TRBJ2-7): EAGVAQSPRYKIIEKRQSVAFWCNPISGHATLYWYQQILGQGPKLLIQFQNNGVVDDSQLPKDRFSAERLKGVDSTLKIQPAKLEDSAVYLCASRSQGLREQYFGPGTRLTVT.